This T cell receptor (beta chain) was observed in a study of vaccination effects on CD4 cells after COVID-19. Sequencing was performed with immunoSEQ multiplex PCR; in TCRdb, only in-frame clones are kept and a portion is missing. The sample lists tens of thousands of clones, roughly 80% seen once, with about 1.2% in the top ten. Including both end residues, the CDR3 is 9 amino acids long. Before any sequencing was done, the ViraFEST assay used viral peptide pools to expand antigen-specific CD4+ T cells. Upon completion of about eleven days in culture, CD4+ T cells were isolated. Each person got two doses of an mRNA SARS-CoV-2 vaccine, BNT162b2 or mRNA-1273. With respect to this clone: Its matching antigen is unknown. No conserved phenylalanine or tryptophan is present at the end of the CDR3, so a read error is the likely explanation. No DNA is shown, since the ends of the CDR3 on it are uncertain; the CDR3 is the one TCRdb lists.

The sequencing here drew on CD4+ T cells from PBMCs cultured with HCoV-OC43 spike peptides, taken after COVID-19 vaccination. Stated subset: HCoV-OC43 spike overlapping peptide pool stimulation. The chain links TRBV12-3 or TRBV12-4 to TRBJ2-7; the table's D call of TRBD2 was not tested on the DNA. The clonotype was recovered from a human donor who received a COVID-19 vaccine. This CDR3 reads CASSLNPEA.